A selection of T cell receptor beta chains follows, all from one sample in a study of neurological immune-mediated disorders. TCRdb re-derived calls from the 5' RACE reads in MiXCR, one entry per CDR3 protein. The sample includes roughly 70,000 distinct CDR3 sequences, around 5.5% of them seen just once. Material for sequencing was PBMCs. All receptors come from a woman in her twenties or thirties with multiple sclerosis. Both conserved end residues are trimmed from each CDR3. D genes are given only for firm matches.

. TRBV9 ASSVDWGDATYNEQF
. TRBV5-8 ASSPLVGFGSPLH
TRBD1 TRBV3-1 ASSSQGDRGLGYT
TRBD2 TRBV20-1 SADPRAGSGGEQY
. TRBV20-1 SARDIQGRDTQY
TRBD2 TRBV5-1 ASSLVGSGVPVGNIQY
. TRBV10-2 ASREGRGLQPQN
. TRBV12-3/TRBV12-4 ASPFGPRETQY
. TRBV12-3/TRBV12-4 ASSLGSSGSYGYT
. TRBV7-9 ASRTQMWAF
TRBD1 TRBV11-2 ASRRDSSTDTQY
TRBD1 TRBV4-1 ASSDTGDSTDTQY
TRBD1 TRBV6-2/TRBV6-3 ASKNKGGNYGYT
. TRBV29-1 SALGGNGYT
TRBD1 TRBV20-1 SAKDRATDTQY
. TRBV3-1 ASSLIGGRTSHGELF